This TCR beta chain appears in the sequencing data of a study of blood T cells in healthy people across ages. PCR was performed a second time for about 7 to 11 cycles using a sample-barcoded 5' primer and a J-beta primer mix. MiXCR was run by TCRdb on the 5' RACE reads, yielding one entry per CDR3 protein. Among about 1 million distinct CDR3 sequences listed, over 35% were seen once. Broader study findings: Changes seen in expanded clonotypes were possibly confounded by donor CMV status left unknown. Naive CD4+ cell counts and diversity both ran higher in long-lived than in aged donors.

This clonotype was seen only a few times. Antigen specificity is unknown. This CDR3 contains 13 residues. The germline V gene has CDR1 SGHRS and CDR2 YFSETQ. The V gene is TRBV5-1, the J gene TRBJ2-4; D is unresolved. The DNA end lines up better with TRBJ2-7; the J call may be wrong. Sequencing was performed on blood. The receptor was derived from a woman aged 55-70 years in good health. The CDR3 spells CASSLEGAYEQYF. In DNA form, the CDR3 reads TGCGCCAGCAGCTTGGAAGGAGCCTACGAGCAGTACTTC.